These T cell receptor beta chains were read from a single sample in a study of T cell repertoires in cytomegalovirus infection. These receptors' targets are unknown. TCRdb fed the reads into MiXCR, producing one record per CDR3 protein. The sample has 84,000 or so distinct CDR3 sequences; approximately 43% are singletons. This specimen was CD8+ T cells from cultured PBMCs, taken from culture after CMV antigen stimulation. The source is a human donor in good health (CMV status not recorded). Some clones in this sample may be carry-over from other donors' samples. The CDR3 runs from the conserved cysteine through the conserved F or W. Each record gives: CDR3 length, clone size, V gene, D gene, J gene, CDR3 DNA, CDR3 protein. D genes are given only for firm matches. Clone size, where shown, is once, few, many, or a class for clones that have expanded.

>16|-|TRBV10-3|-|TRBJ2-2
TGTGCCATCAAGGGGGGCACAGCTTTGAACACCGGGGAGCTGTTTTTT
CAIKGGTALNTGELFF
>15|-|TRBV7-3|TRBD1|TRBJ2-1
TGTGCCAGCAGCTTAGGGGACAGCTCCTACAATGAGCAGTTCTTC
CASSLGDSSYNEQFF
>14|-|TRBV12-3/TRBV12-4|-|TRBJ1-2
TGTGCCAGTAGATATAGCCATCCCGAATATGGCTACACCTTC
CASRYSHPEYGYTF
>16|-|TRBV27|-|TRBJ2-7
TGTGCCAGCATGCCCCCCGGAGCGGGCCGCTCCTACGAGCAGTACTTC
CASMPPGAGRSYEQYF
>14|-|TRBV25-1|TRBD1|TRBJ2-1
TGTGCCACCATGACAGGGGACCTCCACAATGAGCAGTTCTTC
CATMTGDLHNEQFF
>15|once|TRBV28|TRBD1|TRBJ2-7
TGTGCCAGCAGGTCGAAGGGACAGGCCCACTACGAGCAGTACTTC
CASRSKGQAHYEQYF
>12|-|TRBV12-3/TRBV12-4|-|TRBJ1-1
TGTGCCAGCAGTTTTGGGTATTCTGAAGCTTTCTTT
CASSFGYSEAFF
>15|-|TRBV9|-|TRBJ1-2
TGTGCCAGCAGCGAGGAGCTGACAGCTAACTATGGCTACACCTTC
CASSEELTANYGYTF
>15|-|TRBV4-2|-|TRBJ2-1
TGTGCCAGCAGCCCGAATTCGGGACTCGACAATGAGCAGTTCTTC
CASSPNSGLDNEQFF
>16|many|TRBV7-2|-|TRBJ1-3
TGTGCCAGCAGCTTGGAACAGGAGGGCTCTGGAAACACCATATATTTT
CASSLEQEGSGNTIYF
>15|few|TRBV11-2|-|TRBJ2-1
TGTGCCAGCAGGTCGACTAGAAGCCCCTACAATGAGCAGTTCTTC
CASRSTRSPYNEQFF
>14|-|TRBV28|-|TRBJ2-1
TGTGCCAGCAGTCGAAAGCCGCGGGTAAATGAGCAGTTCTTC
CASSRKPRVNEQFF
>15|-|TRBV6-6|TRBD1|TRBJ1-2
TGTGCCAGCAGTTCCACCGGGACAGGGCACTATGGCTACACCTTC
CASSSTGTGHYGYTF
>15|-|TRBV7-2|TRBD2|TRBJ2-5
TGTGCCAGCAGCCTGGACGGGAGGGGGCAAGAGACCCAGTACTTC
CASSLDGRGQETQYF
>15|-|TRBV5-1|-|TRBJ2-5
TGCGCCAGCAGCTTGTTAGTGGCGAGCCAAGAGACCCAGTACTTC
CASSLLVASQETQYF
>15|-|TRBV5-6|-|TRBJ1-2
TGTGCCAGCAGCTTCTGGAGGCAGGGCAAAGATGGCTACACCTTC
CASSFWRQGKDGYTF
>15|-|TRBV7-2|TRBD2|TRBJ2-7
TGTGCCAGCAGCCCTACTAGCGAAAGTTCCTACGAGCAGTACTTC
CASSPTSESSYEQYF
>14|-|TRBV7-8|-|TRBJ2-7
TGTGCCAGCAGCCCGACAGGGGACTACTACGAGCAGTACTTC
CASSPTGDYYEQYF
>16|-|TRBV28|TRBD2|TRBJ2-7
TGTGCCAGCAGCTTGCCTAGCGGGAGGTACTACGGCGAGCAGTACTTC
CASSLPSGRYYGEQYF
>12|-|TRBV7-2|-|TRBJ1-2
TGTGCCAGCAGCTTAGCTAACTATGGCTACACCTTC
CASSLANYGYTF
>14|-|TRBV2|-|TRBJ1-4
TGTGCCAGCAGGATGGACGGTCCTAATGAAAAACTGTTTTTT
CASRMDGPNEKLFF
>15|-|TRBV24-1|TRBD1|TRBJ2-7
TGTGCCACCAGTGATTCACCGACAGGGGCCGGACAGCAGTACTTC
CATSDSPTGAGQQYF
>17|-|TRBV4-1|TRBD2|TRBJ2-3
TGCGCCAGCAGCCAAGAACCAGCGGGAGGGTATCTGGATACGCAGTATTTT
CASSQEPAGGYLDTQYF
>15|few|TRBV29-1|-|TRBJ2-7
TGCAGCGTTGAAGACGGGACGGGCGGTTCCTACGAGCAGTACTTC
CSVEDGTGGSYEQYF
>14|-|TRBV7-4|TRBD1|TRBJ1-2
TGTGCCAGCAGCGTCGGGACAGAATTAAATGGCTACACCTTC
CASSVGTELNGYTF
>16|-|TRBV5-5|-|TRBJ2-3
TGTGCCAGCAGCTTGGCGCTAATGGGCTCCACAGATACGCAGTATTTT
CASSLALMGSTDTQYF
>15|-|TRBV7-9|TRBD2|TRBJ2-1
TGTGCCAGCAGCCCCTTAGCGGGAGGGGTGGGTGAGCAGTTCTTC
CASSPLAGGVGEQFF
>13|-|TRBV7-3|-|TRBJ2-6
TGTGCCAGCCATCTACCCGGGGCCAACGTCCTGACTTTC
CASHLPGANVLTF
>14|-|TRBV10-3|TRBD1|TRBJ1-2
TGTGCCATCAGTGGGGGACAGGGGGCGTCGGGCTACACCTTC
CAISGGQGASGYTF
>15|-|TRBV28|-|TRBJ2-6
TGTGCCAGCAGTTTAACAGGGCCTGGGGCCAACGTCCTGACTTTC
CASSLTGPGANVLTF
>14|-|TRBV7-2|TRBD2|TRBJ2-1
TGTGCCAGCAGCTTAGCAGCGGGGGCCAATGAGCAGTTCTTC
CASSLAAGANEQFF
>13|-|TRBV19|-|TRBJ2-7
TGTGCCAGTAGTATAGATCCAGCCGAGGAGCAGTACTTC
CASSIDPAEEQYF
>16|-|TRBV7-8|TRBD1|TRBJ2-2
TGTGCCAGCCCGCCCGTCCGGGACAGTTACACCGGGGAGCTGTTTTTT
CASPPVRDSYTGELFF
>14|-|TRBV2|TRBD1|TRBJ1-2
TGTGCCAGCAGTGAATTAGGGGGCACCTATGGCTACACCTTC
CASSELGGTYGYTF
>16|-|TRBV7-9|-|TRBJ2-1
TGTGCCAGCAGCTCGGACAGTACGATACCCTACAATGAGCAGTTCTTC
CASSSDSTIPYNEQFF
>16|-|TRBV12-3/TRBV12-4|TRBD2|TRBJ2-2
TGTGCCAGCAGTTTGAGAATAGCGGGGGGCACCGGGGAGCTGTTTTTT
CASSLRIAGGTGELFF
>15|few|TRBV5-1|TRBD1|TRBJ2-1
TGCGCCAGCACCACACCGGGACAGCCCTACAATGAGCAGTTCTTC
CASTTPGQPYNEQFF
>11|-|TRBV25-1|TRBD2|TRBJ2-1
TGTGCCAGCAGTGTCTCTAGCGGGCAGTTCTTC
CASSVSSGQFF
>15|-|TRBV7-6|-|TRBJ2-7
TGTGCCAGCAGCTTACTGGAGGCAACTAGAGGAGAGCAGTACTTC
CASSLLEATRGEQYF
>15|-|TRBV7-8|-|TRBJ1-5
TGTGCCAGCAGCACCGGTCGGGGAGTGAGTCAGCCCCAGCATTTT
CASSTGRGVSQPQHF
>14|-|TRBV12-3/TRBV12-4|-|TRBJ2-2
TGTGCCAGCAGTAGCGGGCTGGTAGGCGGGGAGCTGTTTTTT
CASSSGLVGGELFF
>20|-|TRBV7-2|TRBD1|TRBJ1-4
TGTGCCAGCAGCTTCAGGGGGCTATTTGAAGATTCGTCAACTAATGAAAAACTGTTTTTT
CASSFRGLFEDSSTNEKLFF
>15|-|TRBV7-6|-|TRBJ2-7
TGTGCCAGCAGCTTAGAACCGCTGAGCTCCTACGAGCAGTACTTC
CASSLEPLSSYEQYF
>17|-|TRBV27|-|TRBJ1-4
TGTGCCAGCAGTTTCCGTGGCCGGGGGCGCGTCAGTGAAAAACTGTTTTTT
CASSFRGRGRVSEKLFF
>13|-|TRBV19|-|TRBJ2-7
TGTGCCAGTAGTCCAGGACTTTACTACGAGCAGTACTTC
CASSPGLYYEQYF
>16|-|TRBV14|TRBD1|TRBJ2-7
TGTGCCAGCAGCCAAGGGGGACAGATAAGGGCCTACGAGCAGTACTTC
CASSQGGQIRAYEQYF
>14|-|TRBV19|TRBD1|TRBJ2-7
TGTGCCAGTAAATGGGATACAGGGGCCTACGAGCAGTACTTC
CASKWDTGAYEQYF
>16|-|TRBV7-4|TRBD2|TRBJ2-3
TGTGCCAGCAGCTCCAAACTAGCGGGGGTTGCAGATACGCAGTATTTT
CASSSKLAGVADTQYF
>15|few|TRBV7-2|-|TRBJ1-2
TGTGCCAGCAGTCCAGGAGGGTCCAACCGCTATGGCTACACCTTC
CASSPGGSNRYGYTF
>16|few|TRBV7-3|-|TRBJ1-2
TGTGCCAGCAGCCCCGACCGCCGCCCGGCTAACTATGGCTACACCTTC
CASSPDRRPANYGYTF
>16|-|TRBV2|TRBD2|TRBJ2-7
TGTGCCAGCGAACCCACCCTACGGGGGGGCTCCTACGAGCAGTACTTC
CASEPTLRGGSYEQYF
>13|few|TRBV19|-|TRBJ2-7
TGTGCCAGTAGTGGGAGGAGGGTCCACGAGCAGTACTTC
CASSGRRVHEQYF
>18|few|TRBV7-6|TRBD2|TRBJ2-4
TGTGCCAGCAGCCCTCATAGCGGGGGTCCCTTAGCCAAAAACATTCAGTACTTC
CASSPHSGGPLAKNIQYF
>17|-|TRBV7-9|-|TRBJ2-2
TGTGCCAGCAGCCCCAGGTCCGGGACAATGAACACCGGGGAGCTGTTTTTT
CASSPRSGTMNTGELFF
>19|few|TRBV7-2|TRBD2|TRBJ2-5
TGTGCCAGCAGCTTACGCGGGACTAGCGGGGGGGCCGGTTTAGAGACCCAGTACTTC
CASSLRGTSGGAGLETQYF
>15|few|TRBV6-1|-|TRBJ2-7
TGTGCCAGCAGTGAAATGGAGGGGGAGAGCTACGAGCAGTACTTC
CASSEMEGESYEQYF
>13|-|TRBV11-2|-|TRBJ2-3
TGTGCCAGCAGCCTGGGACTTTCAGATACGCAGTATTTT
CASSLGLSDTQYF
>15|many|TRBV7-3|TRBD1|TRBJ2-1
TGTGCCAGCAGCTATAGACAGGGCACCTACAATGAGCAGTTCTTC
CASSYRQGTYNEQFF
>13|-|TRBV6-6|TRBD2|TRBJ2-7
TGTGCCAGCAGAGAAAGGACTAGCGGAGTTAAGTACTTC
CASRERTSGVKYF
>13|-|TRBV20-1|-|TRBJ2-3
TGCAGTGCTAGACAGGATAACACAGATACGCAGTATTTT
CSARQDNTDTQYF